The 20 T cell receptor beta chains reported below all come from one sample, sequenced in a study of T cells after yellow fever vaccination. TCRdb reprocessed the 5' RACE reads with MiXCR, giving one entry per CDR3 protein. The sample has around 360,000 distinct CDR3 sequences; around 10% are singletons. The source material was PBMCs, sampled on the day of the first yellow fever vaccination. All receptors come from a man between 18 and 35 years old who received the YFV17D yellow fever vaccine.

The J gene is TRBJ2-3, the V gene TRBV29-1; 8 positions match TRBD1. Per the germline V gene, CDR1 is SQVTM and CDR2 is ANQGSEA. Trimming at V came to 4 bases and at J to 4 bases, leaving 4 bases not matched to a gene. This CDR3 has 13 amino acids. The DNA for the CDR3 is TGCAGCGTTGGACAGGGGAGCGCAGATACGCAGTATTTT. It specifies CSVGQGSADTQYF.

This chain connects TRBV7-2 to TRBJ2-3; no definite D call. The CDR3 loop spans 14 amino acids. Trimming left V 3 bases short and J 2 bases short, with 9 bases between. Per the germline V gene, CDR1 is SGHTA and CDR2 is FQGNSA. CDR3 loop: CASSLDLNTDTQYF. DNA of the CDR3: TGTGCCAGCAGCTTGGACCTAAACACAGATACGCAGTATTTT.

The rearrangement uses TRBV12-3 or TRBV12-4 and TRBJ2-3, with D tentatively TRBD2 (5 bases). The CDR3 extends over 12 amino acids. The V end lost 3 bases, the J end lost 8 bases, and 9 bases lay between the germline ends. The DNA of the CDR3 is TGTGCCAGCAGTTTTAGCGAGGCTACGCAGTATTTT. Translated, it gives CASSFSEATQYF.

The gene calls are TRBV4-2 and TRBJ2-1, with 12 bases lining up with TRBD2. CDR1 LGHNA and CDR2 YNFKEQ come from the germline V gene. The ends lost 4 bases at V and 7 bases at J; junction bases unmatched: 8. This CDR3 is 16 amino acids long. CDR3 amino acids: CASSPATSGGWNEQFF. DNA of the CDR3: TGTGCCAGCAGCCCGGCGACTAGCGGGGGTTGGAATGAGCAGTTCTTC.

This clonotype was recorded a few times. The chain recombines TRBV5-4 with TRBJ2-3, with TRBD2 matching over 7 bases. V shed 7 bases and J 4 bases; nucleotides not matched to a gene: 12. The CDR3 contains 15 residues. Germline V CDR1 and CDR2: SGHNT, YYREEE (reference sequence). DNA of the CDR3: TGTGCCAGCTTCTCAGCGGGGAGAACCGCAGATACGCAGTATTTT. Its protein is CASFSAGRTADTQYF.

This clonotype was seen many times. The chain is built from TRBV27 and TRBJ1-6, with a weak D call TRBD1 (6 bases). V lost 5 bases, J lost 8 bases, and 16 bases lay in between. From germline, CDR1 is MNHEY and CDR2 SMNVEV (reference sequence). CDR3 length equals 15 residues. The CDR3 region has the DNA TGTGCCAGCAGTACATCCGGGACATCCTATTCACCCCTCCACTTT. The encoded protein is CASSTSGTSYSPLHF.

This clonotype was seen a few times. J is TRBJ2-1 and V is TRBV12-3 or TRBV12-4; 7 nucleotides line up with TRBD2. V lost 1 base, J lost 9 bases, and 6 bases stayed unmatched. There are 14 residues in the CDR3. In nucleotides, the CDR3 is TGTGCCAGCAGTTTAGTTGGGGGGGAGGTTGAGCAGTTCTTC. Protein product: CASSLVGGEVEQFF.

This clonotype has more than one count but fewer than ten. This chain links TRBV6-1 with TRBJ1-3; no firm D call. The germline gives CDR1 MNHNS, CDR2 SASEGT. Trimming cost V 5 bases and J 0 bases, with 14 bases left between them. The CDR3 totals 16 residues. The CDR3: CASSLRGRFSGNTIYF. CDR3 nucleotide sequence: TGTGCCAGCAGTCTCCGCGGCCGCTTCTCTGGAAACACCATATATTTT.

This chain connects TRBV7-9 to TRBJ2-3; D is ambiguous. The CDR3 is made up of 16 amino acids. CDR1 is SEHNR, CDR2 FQNEAQ, per germline (reference sequence). Trimming took 5 bases from V and 2 from J, leaving 17 bases between them. The CDR3 region is CASSSLTEPYTDTQYF. CDR3 nucleotides: TGTGCCAGCAGCAGTTTGACCGAACCATACACAGATACGCAGTATTTT.

The chain couples TRBV7-2 to TRBJ2-1, with TRBD2 identical over 7 bases. The germline gives CDR1 SGHTA, CDR2 FQGNSA. V trimming: 1 base; J trimming: 8 bases; junction bases outside the gene matches: 5. The length of the CDR3 is 14 residues. The CDR3 is CASSLEAGRDEQFF. The CDR3 nucleotides are TGTGCCAGCAGCTTAGAGGCAGGGAGGGATGAGCAGTTCTTC.

The chain joins TRBV4-2 to TRBJ1-6, with a weak D call TRBD1 (5 bases). Trimming removed 3 bases from V and 7 bases from J, with 22 bases in between. Germline CDR1 LGHNA, CDR2 YNFKEQ. The CDR3 extends over 18 amino acids. The CDR3 DNA reads TGTGCCAGCAGCCACCTGGTCTTCCGGCAGGGCGAGAATTCACCCCTCCACTTT. As protein: CASSHLVFRQGENSPLHF.

The J gene is TRBJ2-1, the V gene TRBV19; D could derive from TRBD1 or TRBD2 (5 bases each). The germline V gene has CDR1 LNHDA and CDR2 SQIVND (reference sequence). Trimming stripped 6 bases from V and 7 bases from J, with 13 bases between. The CDR3 totals 13 residues. DNA of the CDR3: TGTGCCAGTAGGCCGGGACGGCTAAATGAGCAGTTCTTC. Translation: CASRPGRLNEQFF.

The table lists this clonotype with a few counts. The rearrangement links TRBV3-1 to TRBJ1-6; D remains ambiguous. Germline V gives CDR1 LGHDT, CDR2 YNNKEL (reference sequence). Trimming shortened V by 6 bases and J by 4 bases, and 4 bases separated the two germline ends. The CDR3 runs to 12 residues. CDR3 residues: CASSEYNSPLHF. The CDR3 DNA sequence: TGTGCCAGCAGTGAGTATAATTCACCCCTCCACTTT.

Worth noting for this clonotype: Sequence at one end of the junction differs from germline and may be a read error. This chain uses TRBV7-9 with TRBJ1-5; tentative D call: TRBD1 (5 bases). The V gene's germline CDR1 is SEHNR and CDR2 FQNEAQ (reference sequence). CDR3 length: 13 residues. The DNA for the CDR3 is TGTGCCAGCAGTTTAGAAGGGGTCCAGCCCCAGCATTTT. Translating it yields CASSLEGVQPQHF.

This clonotype was seen a few times. The chain carries TRBV10-3 and TRBJ1-1; D is unclear. This CDR3 contains 13 residues. The germline CDR1 and CDR2 sequences are ENHRY and SYGVKD. Deletions cut 7 bases from V and 0 bases from J, with 9 bases between. CDR3 DNA: TGTGCCATCATGGAGTCTATGAACACTGAAGCTTTCTTT. Translation gives CAIMESMNTEAFF.

The chain couples TRBV10-2 to TRBJ2-1; 10 nucleotides align to TRBD2. This CDR3 is built from 11 residues. The J segment lost 12 bases and the V segment lost 5 bases, leaving 1 base of the junction unmatched. Germline values: CDR1 WSHSY, CDR2 SAAADI. The CDR3 coding sequence is TGCGCCAGCAGTAGCGGGGGGGCGCAGTTCTTC. Protein: CASSSGGAQFF.

The chain has TRBV3-1 and TRBJ1-1; D call uncertain. Germline V gives CDR1 LGHDT, CDR2 YNNKEL (reference sequence). This CDR3 is built from 15 residues. V lost 4 bases, J lost 5 bases, and 17 bases lay in between. CDR3 residues: CASSLSGLPGTEAFF. The CDR3 DNA follows: TGTGCCAGCAGCCTCTCTGGTCTCCCGGGTACTGAAGCTTTCTTT. Looking up the rest from reference TRBV3-1 and TRBJ1-1 gives the full variable domain: DTAVSQTPKYLVTQMGNDKSIKCEQNLGHDTMYWYKQDSKKFLKIMFSYNNKELIINETVPNRFSPKSPDKAHLNLHINSLELGDSAVYFCASSLSGLPGTEAFFGQGTRLTVV.

In nucleotides, the CDR3 is TGCGCCAGCAGCTTTCTTGGGGGGAGGGACACTGAAGCTTTCTTT. Translating it yields CASSFLGGRDTEAFF. V and J are TRBV5-1 and TRBJ1-1; a possible D gene is TRBD1 (5 bases). Germline V gene sequence: CDR1 SGHRS, CDR2 YFSETQ. The length of the CDR3 is 15 residues. V shed 2 bases and J shed 3 bases, with 14 bases lying between them.

This chain joins TRBV7-9 and TRBJ2-7; D possibly uses TRBD1 or TRBD2 (6 bases each). Trimming removed 8 bases from V and 5 bases from J, with 16 bases in between. Germline assignment: CDR1 SEHNR and CDR2 FQNEAQ (reference sequence). The CDR3 totals 13 residues. The CDR3 DNA reads as TGTGCCAGCGCTCTCGGGGGCAGCGACGAGCAGTACTTC. Translation: CASALGGSDEQYF.

This clonotype appeared a few times. The gene calls are TRBV20-1 and TRBJ2-5; tentatively, D is TRBD2 (5 bases). CDR1 and CDR2 (germline): DFQATT, SNEGSKA (reference sequence). Trimming pared 4 bases from V and 3 bases from J, leaving 18 bases between. The CDR3 has 15 amino acids. The CDR3 here is CSATLKRARKETQYF. CDR3 in DNA: TGCAGTGCTACACTCAAGAGGGCCAGGAAAGAGACCCAGTACTTC.